This T cell receptor beta chain was found in a study of beta chain features in type 1 diabetes. Study background: Patients were similar to healthy donors in age and gender (as well as in cell yields).

This clone was seen a handful of times. Its antigen is currently unknown. What was sequenced were expressed TCRB transcripts, since all of the isolated RNA had been reverse transcribed. The repertoire was sequenced with immunoSEQ multiplex PCR; TCRdb's copy has only in-frame clones and lacks some. The data hold more than 250,000 clones, with 14% to 15% observed a single time. V trimming: 1 base; J trimming: 5 bases; junction bases outside the gene matches: 17. The CDR3 loop spans 18 amino acids. CDR1 and CDR2 (germline): MGHDK, SYGVNS. Overall study results and limits: Lower insertion and higher deletion counts appeared at VDJ junctions in type 1 diabetes patients. For Type 1 diabetes patients, all four CD4+ subsets carried TCRB CDR3s that were moderately but significantly shorter.

In total, each donor contributed a single heparinised blood draw that averaged roughly 110 mL. Purities in excess of 95% were seen in all sorted populations. The receptor comes from a man in his late teens or twenties with type 1 diabetes. J is TRBJ2-7 and V is TRBV25-1, with TRBD1 matching 7 bases. Sequencing input: naive CD4+ T cells from blood. As DNA, the CDR3 is TGTGCCAGCAGTGAATGGGGCCGAGGAGACAGGGATAGGGACGAGCAGTACTTC. Translation: CASSEWGRGDRDRDEQYF.